This TCR beta chain is from a study of long-term antiretroviral therapy in people with HIV. General study points: Repertoires looked antigen-experienced, with only a slight naive shift after ART. Clones expanded before ART dominated the repertoire at all time points.

This clone was seen a single time. Antigen: not known. Trimming at V came to 5 bases and at J to 4 bases, leaving 10 bases not matched to a gene. The CDR3 runs 16 residues. Germline CDR1 reads MNHEY; CDR2 reads SMNVEV (reference sequence). Inclusion required at least two post-ART and at least one pre-ART PBMC samples. The assay used was immunoSEQ (version v3.0), run at survey level. The method was immunoSEQ multiplex PCR; TCRdb's version includes in-frame clones alone and lacks a portion of them. This table holds some 11,000 clones, roughly 80% found once. The sequence derives from a man aged 50 or older with HIV. Here the sequenced sample was unsorted PBMCs, taken about 8 years after starting antiretroviral therapy. The genes are TRBV27 and TRBJ2-1; TRBD2 agrees at 8 bases. The DNA of the CDR3 is TGTGCCAGCAGTGGTTTGGGCGGGGGGAATTACAATGAGCAGTTCTTC. Protein product: CASSGLGGGNYNEQFF.